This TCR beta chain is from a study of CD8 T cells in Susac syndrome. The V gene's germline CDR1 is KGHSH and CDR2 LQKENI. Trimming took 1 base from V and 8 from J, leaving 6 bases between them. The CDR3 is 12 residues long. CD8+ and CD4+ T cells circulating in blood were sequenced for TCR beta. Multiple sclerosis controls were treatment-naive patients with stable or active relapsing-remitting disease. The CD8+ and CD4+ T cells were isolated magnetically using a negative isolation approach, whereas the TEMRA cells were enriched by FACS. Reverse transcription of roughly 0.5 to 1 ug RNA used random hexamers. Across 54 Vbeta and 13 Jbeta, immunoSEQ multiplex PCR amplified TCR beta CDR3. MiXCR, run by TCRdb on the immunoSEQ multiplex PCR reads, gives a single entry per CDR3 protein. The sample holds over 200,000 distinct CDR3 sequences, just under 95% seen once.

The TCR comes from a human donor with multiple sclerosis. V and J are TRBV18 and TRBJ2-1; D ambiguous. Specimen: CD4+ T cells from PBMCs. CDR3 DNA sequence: TGTGCCAGCTCACCACAAGAGGATGAGCAGTTCTTC. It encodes CASSPQEDEQFF.